This T cell receptor (beta chain) was identified in a study of blood T cell repertoires in COVID-19. Study at large: PBMCs, B-cell-depleted T cells, or T cells were the source of the cDNA or gDNA that made up the material.

Seattle cases were enrolled at active infection and followed longitudinally. Original processing notes: Reference gene primers were amplified, and this amplification served to estimate nucleated cell counts. Sequencing was performed with immunoSEQ multiplex PCR; in TCRdb, only in-frame clones are kept and a portion is missing. V and J calls and clone size are as listed in that table; D and trimming were resolved from the DNA. The repertoire holds hundreds of thousands of clones, about 93% seen once, with around 0.84% in the top ten. The CDR3 covers 15 residues. With 2 bases clipped from V and 4 bases from J, the junction kept 3 bases outside the gene matches. Germline V gene data show CDR1 as KGHSH and CDR2 as LQKENI.

This chain links TRBV18 with TRBJ1-5; 9 bases map to TRBD1. Input material: peripheral blood. This sequence originates from a man between 60 and 70 years old with COVID-19, enrolled during active disease. The CDR3 nucleotides read TGTGCCAGCTCACCAGACAGGGGGGTGAATCAGCCCCAGCATTTT. It is translated as CASSPDRGVNQPQHF.